A single sample is the source of the 18 T cell receptor beta chains below, sequenced in a study of blood T cell repertoires in COVID-19. Generated by immunoSEQ multiplex PCR, the TCRdb table keeps only in-frame clones and is missing some. Here the sample spans roughly 86,000 clones, around 82% being singletons. Sequenced sample: peripheral blood. Source of these receptors: a woman aged 80 or older with COVID-19, enrolled during active disease.

This clone was seen a handful of times. This rearrangement joins TRBV5-1 to TRBJ2-7; a weak D match, TRBD2 (6 bases). Germline CDR1 is SGHRS and CDR2 is YFSETQ. Trimming took 3 bases from V and 3 from J, leaving 13 bases between them. The CDR3 length is 14 residues. The CDR3 reads CASSSEGGGYEQYF. CDR3 bases: TGCGCCAGCAGCTCTGAGGGAGGTGGCTACGAGCAGTACTTC.

The V gene is TRBV29-1, the J gene TRBJ2-3; D gene ambiguous. Between the trimmed V and J ends, which lost 2 bases and 2 bases, there was a span of 8 bases. The CDR3 runs to 13 residues. Germline CDR1 is SQVTM and CDR2 is ANQGSEA. The CDR3 DNA follows: TGCAGCGTTGAATCTACTTACACAGATACGCAGTATTTT. Protein product: CSVESTYTDTQYF.

V and J are TRBV30 and TRBJ1-3; D perhaps matches TRBD1 (5 bases). Germline CDR1 is GTSNPN and CDR2 is SVGIG (reference sequence). The CDR3 runs 16 residues. V lost 5 bases and J 0 bases, leaving 17 bases between the germline ends. Here the CDR3 reads CAWGPRQSSSGNTIYF. The CDR3 DNA sequence: TGTGCCTGGGGACCAAGACAGAGTAGCTCTGGAAACACCATATATTTT. The entire variable domain, with the rest obtained from reference TRBV30 and TRBJ1-3, is as follows: SQTIHQWPATLVQPVGSPLSLECTVEGTSNPNLYWYRQAAGRGLQLLFYSVGIGQISSEVPQNLSASRPQDRQFILSSKKLLLSDSGFYLCAWGPRQSSSGNTIYFGEGSWLTVV.

The chain has TRBV6-6 and TRBJ1-5, with TRBD1 as a possible D gene (5 bases). The CDR3 length is 16 residues. Germline lookup yields CDR1 MNHNY and CDR2 SVGAGI (reference sequence). The ends were cut back, 2 bases at V and 5 bases at J, with 16 bases in the middle. CDR3 in amino acids: CASSYKLQRGDQPQHF. The CDR3 region has the DNA TGTGCCAGCAGTTACAAGTTGCAGCGGGGGGATCAGCCCCAGCATTTT.

The chain combines TRBV7-8 with TRBJ2-3, with TRBD2 matching over 10 bases. The germline gives CDR1 SGHVS, CDR2 FQNEAQ. Unmatched junction bases numbered 6, after V lost 2 bases and J lost 4 bases. The length of the CDR3 is 16 residues. This CDR3 reads CASSLSGLAGADTQYF. The CDR3 DNA follows: TGTGCCAGCAGCTTAAGTGGGCTAGCGGGAGCAGATACGCAGTATTTT.

The genes are TRBV9 and TRBJ2-1, with TRBD2 matching 11 bases. CDR3 length equals 16 residues. The V gene end was trimmed by 4 bases and the J gene end by 6 bases; junction bases not matched to a gene: 9. Germline V gene data show CDR1 as SGDLS and CDR2 as YYNGEE. The CDR3 loop reads CASSLLLAGGFNEQFF. CDR3 DNA sequence: TGTGCCAGCAGCTTACTCCTAGCGGGAGGTTTCAATGAGCAGTTCTTC.

The genes are TRBV11-3 and TRBJ2-1; no clear D gene. The CDR3 totals 16 residues. Trimming pared 2 bases from V and 0 bases from J, leaving 11 bases between. Germline CDR1 is SGHNT and CDR2 is YENEEA. CDR3 DNA sequence: TGTGCCAGCAGCTTATTTGCGGCGAGCTCCTACAATGAGCAGTTCTTC. This gives the protein CASSLFAASSYNEQFF. The whole variable domain, filled in from reference TRBV11-3 and TRBJ2-1, reads EAGVVQSPRYKIIEKKQPVAFWCNPISGHNTLYWYLQNLGQGPELLIRYENEEAVDDSQLPKDRFSAERLKGVDSTLKIQPAELGDSAVYLCASSLFAASSYNEQFFGPGTRLTVL.

V and J are TRBV19 and TRBJ1-5; the D gene is possibly TRBD1 (6 bases). V was shortened by 3 bases and J by 0 bases, with 24 bases between the two germline ends. CDR1 is LNHDA and CDR2 is SQIVND in the germline V gene (reference sequence). This CDR3 has 20 residues. CDR3 sequence: CASSIPQKGEGESSNQPQHF. DNA of the CDR3: TGTGCCAGTAGTATCCCCCAAAAAGGGGAGGGGGAAAGTAGCAATCAGCCCCAGCATTTT.

The chain is built from TRBV6-2 or TRBV6-3 and TRBJ2-7, with D unclear. The germline V gene encodes CDR1 MNHEY and CDR2 SVGEGT. Trimming pared 5 bases from V and 6 bases from J, leaving 11 bases between. CDR3 length equals 12 residues. The CDR3 DNA sequence: TGTGCCAGCAGTAAGGTGCGGCGCGAGCAGTACTTC. Amino acids: CASSKVRREQYF.

V is TRBV28 and J is TRBJ2-1; TRBD2 agrees at 7 bases. V lost 7 bases, J lost 0 bases, and 9 bases stayed unmatched. Per germline, CDR1 MDHEN and CDR2 SYDVKM. This CDR3 comprises 16 residues. This CDR3 is CASKATGGSSYNEQFF. The CDR3 bases are TGTGCCAGCAAAGCCACCGGGGGGAGCTCCTACAATGAGCAGTTCTTC.

The chain combines TRBV6-2 or TRBV6-3 with TRBJ2-4; 7 bases are shared with TRBD1. V lost 5 bases and J lost 1; bases outside the gene matches: 2. Germline values: CDR1 MNHEY, CDR2 SVGEGT. The CDR3 contains 14 residues. CDR3 residues: CASSQQGAKNIQYF. CDR3 DNA sequence: TGTGCCAGCAGTCAACAGGGGGCCAAAAACATTCAGTACTTC.

The rearrangement joins TRBV18 to TRBJ1-2, with TRBD1 matching over 8 bases. This CDR3 spans 15 amino acids. The trim removed 3 bases at V and 8 bases at J, leaving 11 bases unmatched. The germline CDR1 and CDR2 sequences are KGHSH and LQKENI. The CDR3 loop is CASSPRTGTTGGYTF. Written as DNA, the CDR3 is TGTGCCAGCTCACCCCGGACAGGGACCACGGGGGGCTACACCTTC.

The genes are TRBV30 and TRBJ2-3, with D possibly being TRBD1 (6 bases). Germline V gene data show CDR1 as GTSNPN and CDR2 as SVGIG (reference sequence). V lost 4 bases and J lost 0, with 14 bases in between. The CDR3 runs to 15 residues. The CDR3 coding sequence is TGTGCCTGGACCACCGGGACATTTAGCACAGATACGCAGTATTTT. It codes for CAWTTGTFSTDTQYF.

This clone showed up just once. The chain links TRBV5-1 to TRBJ1-1; D perhaps matches TRBD1 (5 bases). Germline values: CDR1 SGHRS, CDR2 YFSETQ. V was clipped by 1 base and J by 4 bases, with 11 bases between them. The CDR3 covers 14 residues. The CDR3 DNA is TGCGCCAGCAGCTTGTTTGGGGGAGGCACTGAAGCTTTCTTT. Translation: CASSLFGGGTEAFF.

V usage is TRBV3-1 (or the pseudogene TRBV3-2) and J usage is TRBJ2-7, with TRBD1 identical over 10 bases. The CDR3 sequence is 16 residues long. The germline V gene has CDR1 LGHDT and CDR2 YNNKEL (reference sequence). V lost 4 bases to trimming and J lost 3 bases; unmatched junction nucleotides: 9. CDR3 amino acids: CASSLQGQGLNYEQYF. As DNA, the CDR3 is TGTGCCAGCAGCCTTCAGGGACAGGGGTTAAACTACGAGCAGTACTTC.

V and J are TRBV5-1 and TRBJ1-1; no clear D. The V and J ends lost 2 bases and 0 bases respectively, with 14 bases between them. CDR1 is SGHRS, CDR2 YFSETQ, per germline. This CDR3 is built from 16 residues. The CDR3 spells CASSLVTQIMNTEAFF. Written as DNA, the CDR3 is TGCGCCAGCAGCTTAGTCACACAGATTATGAACACTGAAGCTTTCTTT.

This chain connects TRBV7-9 to TRBJ1-4, with D hard to call. V was pared by 2 bases and J by 8 bases, with 12 bases between. Germline values: CDR1 SEHNR, CDR2 FQNEAQ (reference sequence). The length of the CDR3 is 14 residues. CDR3 protein: CASSLSRQVEKLFF. CDR3 nucleotides: TGTGCCAGCAGCTTAAGCAGGCAGGTCGAAAAACTGTTTTTT.

The chain carries TRBV2 and TRBJ2-3; no firm D call. Between the trimmed V and J ends, which lost 4 bases and 8 bases, there was a span of 10 bases. The length of the CDR3 is 12 residues. CDR1 is SNHLY and CDR2 is FYNNEI in the germline V gene. CDR3: CASSVEHGTQYF. CDR3 in DNA: TGTGCCAGCAGTGTCGAGCATGGTACGCAGTATTTT.